These T cell receptor beta chains were read from a single sample in a study of spatial heterogeneity in lung cancer. TCRdb reanalysed the 5' RACE reads using MiXCR and keeps one entry per CDR3 protein. This table holds about 10,000 distinct CDR3 sequences, 2.5% to 3.5% found once. The sample here was lung tumor tissue, taken at surgery. These receptors were taken from a male donor with early-stage non-small cell lung cancer. Both conserved end residues are part of each CDR3.

TRBV18	TRBJ1-2	CASSPPSAANYGYTF
TRBV20-1	TRBJ1-1	CRPGTGGGETEAFF
TRBV11-2	TRBJ2-7	CASSLGAGPYEQYF
TRBV11-2	TRBJ2-7	CASSQAGTGGSYEQYF
TRBV5-4	TRBJ2-2	CASSSQGYGELFF
TRBV5-6	TRBJ2-1	CASSSWTSGLSYNEQFF
TRBV7-2	TRBJ1-6	CASSLGSGTGSPLHF
TRBV29-1	TRBJ2-2	CSVEPLAGLPGELFF
TRBV15	TRBJ1-2	CATSRGYSGDYGYTF
TRBV14	TRBJ1-2	CASSQGQGFVYGYTF
TRBV9	TRBJ1-1	CASSSQGGAEAFF
TRBV28	TRBJ2-7	CASSLSGNEQYF
TRBV9	TRBJ2-7	CASSAATGVLDEQYF
TRBV3-1	TRBJ1-3	CASSQGDRVVGNTIYF
TRBV11-1	TRBJ2-2	CASSLGDGAGELFF
TRBV12-5	TRBJ2-7	CASGLGGETGHYEQYF
TRBV27	TRBJ1-4	CASRTGTENEKLFF
TRBV7-2	TRBJ1-6	CASSFYIDRGPYNSPLHF
TRBV12-3/TRBV12-4	TRBJ1-2	CASSKPGQGASGYTF
TRBV7-2	TRBJ2-3	CASSLSVAGRTDTQYF
TRBV12-3/TRBV12-4	TRBJ2-2	CASSLKQGSTGELFF
TRBV13	TRBJ2-5	CASSYLGWTGRETQYF
TRBV7-8	TRBJ1-3	CASSFRQGNTIYF
TRBV7-2	TRBJ2-5	CASSFQRGGGETQYF
TRBV6-6	TRBJ2-3	CASSRSTSGGAHTQYF
TRBV3-1	TRBJ2-3	CASGVDRKYTQYF
TRBV7-3	TRBJ2-2	CASSLSATGELFF
TRBV9	TRBJ2-3	CASSVEGGPADTQYF
TRBV19	TRBJ2-1	CASRTTSGEVGEQFF
TRBV5-1	TRBJ2-1	CASSLSSGRPNEQFF
TRBV7-2	TRBJ1-3	CASSLARISGNTIYF
TRBV9	TRBJ1-4	CASSRRQGTNEKLFF
TRBV20-1	TRBJ2-5	CSARGPVSGLGVETQYF